This T cell receptor beta chain was captured in a study of T cells and Merkel cell carcinoma outcomes. Study outcomes and limitations: Repertoire plus T-cell density reportedly predicted Merkel cell carcinoma outcomes.

To note about this clone: Antigen specificity is unknown.

The repertoire was sequenced with immunoSEQ multiplex PCR; TCRdb's copy has only in-frame clones and lacks some. The data show roughly 16,000 clones, about four fifths seen once. V dropped 4 bases and J dropped 9; count of bases not matched to a gene: 8. This CDR3 region has 14 residues. Germline values: CDR1 SGHRS, CDR2 YFSETQ. This sequence joins TRBV5-1 and TRBJ2-1; 9 nucleotides align to TRBD1. The receptor was isolated from a human donor with Merkel cell carcinoma. The specimen was tumor tissue from Merkel cell carcinoma. CDR3 sequence (DNA): TGCGCCAGCAGCAAACCGGACAGGGGTATTGAGCAGTTCTTC. Protein: CASSKPDRGIEQFF.